Following are 30 T cell receptor beta chains from one sample sequenced in a study of T-cell reconstitution after alpha-beta-depleted transplantation in children. During its preparation, the TCRbeta library received unique molecular identifiers. In TCRdb, the PCR reads were re-called with MiXCR into one record per CDR3 protein. Of over 100,000 distinct CDR3 sequences detected, 10% to 13% appear once; the ten largest clones hold 34%. The specimen was PBMCs, collected before TCRalphabeta/CD19-depleted stem cell transplant. These TCRs come from a boy aged 2 to 9 with acute lymphoblastic leukemia, due to receive a stem cell transplant.

Within the sample, this clonotype is medium-sized. The genes are TRBV10-3 and TRBJ2-7; 12 bases align to TRBD2. With 7 bases clipped from V and 0 bases from J, the junction kept 4 bases outside the gene matches. The CDR3 contains 15 residues. From germline, CDR1 is ENHRY and CDR2 SYGVKD. In DNA form, the CDR3 reads TGTGCCATCAAAGAGGGACTAGCGGGCTCCTACGAGCAGTACTTC. Protein sequence: CAIKEGLAGSYEQYF.

This clonotype was found a few times. This chain uses TRBV24-1 with TRBJ2-3; 7 positions agree with TRBD2. Germline-derived CDR1 and CDR2 are KGHDR and SFDVKD. The junction had 2 bases not matched to a gene; V was cut back by 5 bases and J by 4 bases. The CDR3 length is 13 residues. CDR3 sequence reads: CATSVGGSDTQYF. The CDR3 coding sequence is TGTGCCACCAGTGTCGGGGGGTCAGATACGCAGTATTTT.

The chain recombines TRBV10-3 with TRBJ2-3; D is ambiguous. The CDR3 runs 18 residues. Per germline, CDR1 ENHRY and CDR2 SYGVKD. Trimming shortened V by 0 bases and J by 3 bases, and 19 bases separated the two germline ends. The CDR3 here is CAISESATGLQGTDTQYF. The CDR3 coding sequence is TGTGCCATCAGTGAGTCGGCGACCGGTTTGCAAGGTACAGATACGCAGTATTTT.

This clonotype was detected a few times. The chain couples TRBV5-1 to TRBJ2-7; 10 bases map to TRBD2. Germline assignment: CDR1 SGHRS and CDR2 YFSETQ. CDR3 length equals 14 residues. Germline trimming cut 1 base from V and 6 bases from J; bases unmatched to any gene: 4. Here the CDR3 reads CASSLRAGGGEQYF. The CDR3 nucleotides are TGCGCCAGCAGCTTGAGAGCGGGAGGGGGCGAGCAGTACTTC.

This clonotype appeared a few times. The chain links TRBV5-1 to TRBJ1-1; 7 nucleotides agree with TRBD1. The CDR3 is made up of 16 amino acids. Germline V CDR1 and CDR2: SGHRS, YFSETQ. Trimming cost V 2 bases and J 1 base; bases outside gene matches: 8. The CDR3 region has the DNA TGCGCCAGCAGCTTCCGTGCGACAGGGCGGAACACTGAAGCTTTCTTT. Protein sequence: CASSFRATGRNTEAFF.

J is TRBJ1-6 and V is TRBV9; D is unclear. Per the germline V gene, CDR1 is SGDLS and CDR2 is YYNGEE. The CDR3 runs to 14 residues. V was cut by 0 bases and J by 7 bases, with 8 bases left in between. This CDR3 is CASSVGQENSPLHF. The CDR3 DNA is TGTGCCAGCAGCGTAGGTCAGGAAAATTCACCCCTCCACTTT.

The CDR3 bases are TGTGCCAGCAGCTTAGAGCCGGACCAGCCCCAGCATTTT. Translating gives CASSLEPDQPQHF. This chain uses TRBV7-9 with TRBJ1-5; D call uncertain. This CDR3 spans 13 amino acids. Germline CDR1 and CDR2: SEHNR and FQNEAQ (reference sequence). V was cut by 1 base and J by 7 bases, with 8 bases left in between.

The CDR3 sequence is CASSLSAAGGQETQYF. The CDR3 DNA reads TGCGCCAGCAGCTTGTCGGCCGCGGGGGGCCAAGAGACCCAGTACTTC. This sequence joins TRBV5-1 and TRBJ2-5, with TRBD2 matching over 8 bases. Germline CDR1 is SGHRS and CDR2 is YFSETQ. The ends lost 1 base at V and 1 base at J; junction bases unmatched: 6. CDR3 size: 16 residues.

This chain uses TRBV19 with TRBJ1-1; 7 nucleotides agree with TRBD1. The CDR3 spans 17 residues. Unmatched junction bases numbered 12, after V lost 2 bases and J lost 3 bases. CDR1 and CDR2 from the germline V gene are LNHDA and SQIVND (reference sequence). The CDR3 loop is CASSIPLTGQHHTEAFF. The CDR3, as DNA: TGTGCCAGTAGTATACCCCTGACAGGGCAGCACCACACTGAAGCTTTCTTT.

The V gene is TRBV28, the J gene TRBJ2-1; 7 positions match TRBD2. The germline V gene has CDR1 MDHEN and CDR2 SYDVKM. With 7 bases clipped from V and 2 bases from J, the junction kept 5 bases outside the gene matches. The CDR3 consists of 14 residues. CDR3: CASKAGKTYNEQFF. The CDR3 DNA is TGTGCCAGCAAAGCGGGAAAGACCTACAATGAGCAGTTCTTC.

This clonotype appeared a few times. This chain joins TRBV5-1 and TRBJ2-7; D could derive from TRBD1 or TRBD2 (5 bases each). Trimming stripped 7 bases from V and 6 bases from J, with 20 bases between. Germline assignment: CDR1 SGHRS and CDR2 YFSETQ. The CDR3 is 14 residues long. DNA of the CDR3: TGCGCCAGCTCATCCGGGACGGCATACCTCGAGCAGTACTTC. Translation: CASSSGTAYLEQYF.

This clonotype was seen at least ten times. The rearrangement uses TRBV5-1 and TRBJ1-2; 7 bases map to TRBD1. The J segment lost 4 bases and the V segment lost 4 bases, leaving 7 bases of the junction unmatched. CDR3 length: 14 residues. Germline loops: CDR1 SGHRS, CDR2 YFSETQ. In DNA form, the CDR3 reads TGCGCCAGCAGCGGGCCGGACAGGTCCTATGGCTACACCTTC. It specifies CASSGPDRSYGYTF. Looking up the rest from reference TRBV5-1 and TRBJ1-2 gives the full variable domain: KAGVTQTPRYLIKTRGQQVTLSCSPISGHRSVSWYQQTPGQGLQFLFEYFSETQRNKGNFPGRFSGRQFSNSRSEMNVSTLELGDSALYLCASSGPDRSYGYTFGSGTRLTVV.

Ten or more counts support this clonotype. The V gene is TRBV27, the J gene TRBJ2-3, with a tentative D call TRBD1 (5 bases). Trimming removed 10 bases at V and 6 bases at J, with 20 bases between. The CDR3 is 14 amino acids. Germline V gene lookup returns CDR1 MNHEY and CDR2 SMNVEV (reference sequence). The CDR3 region is CAITKGRESDTQYF. The CDR3 bases are TGTGCCATAACGAAGGGCAGGGAATCCGATACGCAGTATTTT.

The chain combines TRBV10-3 with TRBJ1-5; D is possibly TRBD1 (6 bases). The germline V and J ends were trimmed by 4 bases and 5 bases, with 9 bases remaining between them. Germline V CDR1 and CDR2: ENHRY, SYGVKD. This CDR3 spans 13 amino acids. The CDR3 region is CAISGTEDQPQHF. CDR3 sequence (DNA): TGTGCCATCAGTGGGACAGAGGATCAGCCCCAGCATTTT.

This clonotype was picked up many times. This chain uses TRBV5-1 with TRBJ1-1; no clear D gene. Trimming left V 0 bases short and J 0 bases short, with 15 bases between. Germline CDR1 is SGHRS and CDR2 is YFSETQ. This CDR3 region has 17 residues. The CDR3 sequence: CASSLGTGDYMNTEAFF. The DNA of the CDR3 is TGCGCCAGCAGCTTGGGGACGGGCGATTACATGAACACTGAAGCTTTCTTT.

Many counts were recorded for this clonotype. The V gene is TRBV20-1, the J gene TRBJ2-7; D is uncertain. The CDR3 covers 13 residues. The V gene's germline CDR1 is DFQATT and CDR2 SNEGSKA (reference sequence). Trimming cost V 6 bases and J 0 bases, with 12 bases left between them. CDR3: CSAHDSYSYEQYF. The DNA for the CDR3 is TGCAGTGCCCATGACTCCTACTCCTACGAGCAGTACTTC.

The chain carries TRBV6-1 and TRBJ2-2; D is ambiguous. Trimming cost V 6 bases and J 1 base, with 12 bases left between them. CDR3 length equals 15 residues. Looked up from germline, CDR1 is MNHNS and CDR2 is SASEGT. CDR3 in amino acids: CASSFRVGNTGELFF. Here the CDR3 DNA reads TGTGCCAGCAGCTTCCGGGTGGGGAACACCGGGGAGCTGTTTTTT.

The gene calls are TRBV12-3 or TRBV12-4 and TRBJ1-1; D is perhaps TRBD1 (6 bases). This CDR3 comprises 15 residues. The V gene lost 5 bases and the J gene lost 4 bases, with 17 bases spanning the gap. CDR3 residues: CASSLPGRGGTEAFF. The CDR3 DNA reads as TGTGCCAGCAGTCTTCCGGGCAGGGGAGGCACTGAAGCTTTCTTT.

This clonotype occurred a few times. The genes are TRBV12-3 or TRBV12-4 and TRBJ2-1; D not certain. The CDR3 totals 13 residues. Trimming stripped 2 bases from V and 7 bases from J, with 9 bases between. CDR3 DNA: TGTGCCAGCAGTTTATTAGATCGGAATGAGCAGTTCTTC. Amino acid sequence: CASSLLDRNEQFF.

This clonotype was recorded at least ten times. The rearrangement links TRBV12-3 or TRBV12-4 to TRBJ2-4, with a weak D call TRBD1 (5 bases). CDR3 size: 15 residues. V shed 4 bases and J shed 1 base, with 11 bases lying between them. The CDR3 DNA reads TGTGCCAGCAGTTCGTCAGACAGTGCCAAAAACATTCAGTACTTC. Protein: CASSSSDSAKNIQYF.

This clonotype was counted only a few times. In nucleotides, the CDR3 is TGTGCCAGCAGCCCCGGGACAGCAGAGACCCAGTACTTC. Amino acids: CASSPGTAETQYF. The chain links TRBV7-9 to TRBJ2-5; the match to TRBD1 covers 7 bases. The CDR3 contains 13 residues. V dropped 5 bases and J dropped 4; count of bases not matched to a gene: 4. The V gene's germline CDR1 is SEHNR and CDR2 FQNEAQ (reference sequence). The entire variable domain, with the rest obtained from reference TRBV7-9 and TRBJ2-5, is as follows: DTGVSQNPRHKITKRGQNVTFRCDPISEHNRLYWYRQTLGQGPEFLTYFQNEAQLEKSRLLSDRFSAERPKGSFSTLEIQRTEQGDSAMYLCASSPGTAETQYFGPGTRLLVL.

CDR3 nucleotides: TGTGCCAGCAGTTTATCGGCAGGGGCCCATCAGCCCCAGCATTTT. Amino acids: CASSLSAGAHQPQHF. The chain couples TRBV27 to TRBJ1-5, with TRBD1 as a possible D gene (6 bases). This CDR3 spans 15 amino acids. The germline V gene has CDR1 MNHEY and CDR2 SMNVEV (reference sequence). Trimming cost V 0 bases and J 5 bases, with 11 bases left between them.

The chain uses TRBV28 and TRBJ2-7; 10 positions match TRBD2. Germline V lookup: CDR1 MDHEN, CDR2 SYDVKM. J lost 1 base, V lost 6 bases, and 21 bases had no gene match. The CDR3 spans 20 residues. The CDR3 sequence is CASSPFHSAGTSEESYEQYF. CDR3 in DNA: TGTGCCAGCAGCCCATTTCACTCGGCCGGGACTAGCGAAGAATCCTACGAGCAGTACTTC.

This clonotype was counted only a few times. The chain links TRBV25-1 to TRBJ2-7; no definite D call. Germline V CDR1 and CDR2: MGHDK, SYGVNS. Trimming took 6 bases from V and 3 from J, leaving 9 bases between them. This CDR3 has 12 amino acids. The CDR3 DNA reads TGTGCCAGCAGGGGCAACGGCTACGAGCAGTACTTC. Its translation: CASRGNGYEQYF.

In its sample, this clonotype was seen a few times. This chain links TRBV11-2 with TRBJ2-5; weak D call: TRBD2 (6 bases). The CDR3 loop spans 17 amino acids. CDR1 is SGHAT and CDR2 is FQNNGV in the germline V gene. V was cut by 5 bases and J by 3 bases, with 22 bases left in between. The CDR3 nucleotides are TGTGCCAGCAGCCTAAATAGGGCGGGGACTGGAAAAGAGACCCAGTACTTC. Its translation: CASSLNRAGTGKETQYF.

This clonotype was observed a handful of times. This chain links TRBV10-3 with TRBJ1-2; perhaps TRBD1 as D (5 bases). Per germline, CDR1 ENHRY and CDR2 SYGVKD. V lost 0 bases and J 6 bases, leaving 8 bases between the germline ends. There are 13 residues in the CDR3. As DNA, the CDR3 is TGTGCCATCAGTGAGTCCTGGGGCGATGGCTACACCTTC. It codes for CAISESWGDGYTF.

The V gene is TRBV20-1, the J gene TRBJ1-2; a possible D gene is TRBD1 (5 bases). V was trimmed by 2 bases and J by 5 bases, leaving 9 bases between them. Germline CDR1 and CDR2: DFQATT and SNEGSKA (reference sequence). The CDR3 has 12 residues. In DNA form, the CDR3 reads TGCAGTGCTAGAATCGCAGGGTATGGCTACACCTTC. The encoded protein is CSARIAGYGYTF.

This chain links TRBV20-1 with TRBJ2-7; tentatively, D is TRBD2 (5 bases). Trimming took 6 bases from V and 3 from J, leaving 9 bases between them. The germline gives CDR1 DFQATT, CDR2 SNEGSKA (reference sequence). The CDR3 is made up of 11 amino acids. CDR3 in amino acids: CSAREGYEQYF. In DNA, the CDR3 is TGCAGTGCCCGAGAGGGCTACGAGCAGTACTTC.

There are many counts of this clonotype. The V gene is TRBV5-1, the J gene TRBJ1-2; 7 nucleotides line up with TRBD1. From germline, CDR1 is SGHRS and CDR2 YFSETQ. V shed 0 bases, J shed 4 bases, and the junction held 9 bases outside the gene matches. CDR3 length equals 16 residues. CDR3 nucleotides: TGCGCCAGCAGCTTGGCCGTAGGGGCAGGGGGCTATGGCTACACCTTC. Translated: CASSLAVGAGGYGYTF. Together with reference TRBV5-1 and TRBJ1-2, the CDR3 gives the full variable domain: KAGVTQTPRYLIKTRGQQVTLSCSPISGHRSVSWYQQTPGQGLQFLFEYFSETQRNKGNFPGRFSGRQFSNSRSEMNVSTLELGDSALYLCASSLAVGAGGYGYTFGSGTRLTVV.

The genes are TRBV20-1 and TRBJ2-3; TRBD2 aligns across 10 bases. Germline CDR1 reads DFQATT; CDR2 reads SNEGSKA (reference sequence). The CDR3 runs to 17 residues. Trimming removed 2 bases from V and 0 bases from J; junction bases left unmatched: 8. This chain's CDR3 is CSARSRTSGPSTDTQYF. CDR3 bases: TGCAGTGCTAGATCTAGGACTAGCGGTCCTAGCACAGATACGCAGTATTTT.